This T cell receptor beta chain was obtained from a study of T cell changes during pregnancy in multiple sclerosis. Assay: immunoSEQ multiplex PCR; the TCRdb copy retains only in-frame clones and omits some. The table has under 70,000 clones, 91% seen once; the top ten hold 0.76%. The V gene lost 2 bases and the J gene lost 6 bases, with 8 bases spanning the gap. Germline-derived CDR1 and CDR2 are LNHNV and YYDKDF (reference sequence). The CDR3 is made up of 13 amino acids. Sequenced here: CD4+ T cells from peripheral blood mononuclear cells, sampled in the first trimester of pregnancy. This TCR was sampled from a female donor with multiple sclerosis, enrolled in a pregnancy study. This chain links TRBV15 with TRBJ1-5, with a possible D match to TRBD1 (6 bases). The CDR3 spells CATSRTGFQPQHF. The DNA for the CDR3 is TGTGCCACCAGCAGAACAGGGTTTCAGCCCCAGCATTTT. The full variable domain, its missing parts supplied by reference TRBV15 and TRBJ1-5, is DAMVIQNPRYQVTQFGKPVTLSCSQTLNHNVMYWYQQKSSQAPKLLFHYYDKDFNNEADTPDNFQSRRPNTSFCFLDIRSPGLGDTAMYLCATSRTGFQPQHFGDGTRLSIL.